These T cell receptor beta chains were read from a single sample in a study of Graves' ophthalmopathy and Graves' hyperthyroidism. TCRdb itself ran the multiplex PCR reads through MiXCR, one entry per CDR3 protein. The sample has 200,000 to 250,000 distinct CDR3 sequences, around 30% seen once. The sequenced sample consisted of peripheral blood. These receptors all come from a man aged 45-65 years with Graves' ophthalmopathy. Each CDR3 is given with its conserved first and last residue. Each record gives: clone size, D gene, CDR3 length, V gene, J gene, CDR3 protein, CDR3 DNA. The D gene is left open where the match is weak. Part of the rows lack a size; the others show once, few, many or a class for expanded clones.

many	NA	14	TRBV29-1	TRBJ2-5	CSLDSSRVQETQYF	TGCAGCCTTGATTCATCCAGGGTCCAAGAGACCCAGTACTTC
NA	NA	17	TRBV12-3/TRBV12-4	TRBJ2-2	CASTSIVGLRPTGELFF	TGTGCCAGCACCTCCATTGTCGGGTTACGTCCGACCGGGGAGCTGTTTTTT
NA	NA	12	TRBV20-1	TRBJ1-5	CSALGPNQPQHF	TGCAGTGCTCTAGGACCGAATCAGCCCCAGCATTTT
many	TRBD1	15	TRBV6-2/TRBV6-3	TRBJ2-3	CASSTGTGAIDTQYF	TGTGCCAGCTCAACCGGGACAGGGGCGATAGATACGCAGTATTTT
many	TRBD1	14	TRBV6-4	TRBJ1-1	CASRVQGTNTEAFF	TGTGCCAGCAGGGTACAGGGGACGAACACTGAAGCTTTCTTT
many	TRBD2	14	TRBV6-5	TRBJ2-7	CASSSRGGSYEQYF	TGTGCCAGCAGTTCCCGGGGGGGTTCCTACGAGCAGTACTTC
once	NA	12	TRBV28	TRBJ1-2	CASSPPTPGYTF	TGTGCCAGCAGCCCTCCGACCCCTGGCTACACCTTC
NA	NA	15	TRBV12-3/TRBV12-4	TRBJ1-6	CASSSTGLGNSPLHF	TGTGCCAGCAGTAGCACGGGACTCGGGAATTCACCCCTCCACTTT
many	NA	13	TRBV7-3	TRBJ2-2	CASSLMGTGELFF	TGTGCCAGCAGCTTAATGGGCACCGGGGAGCTGTTTTTT
NA	NA	13	TRBV7-2	TRBJ1-1	CASRNDRHTEAFF	TGTGCCAGCAGGAATGATCGGCACACTGAAGCTTTCTTT
many	NA	14	TRBV29-1	TRBJ2-7	CSVEEQVDSYEQYF	TGCAGCGTTGAAGAACAGGTAGACTCCTACGAGCAGTACTTC
many	NA	16	TRBV13	TRBJ2-5	CASSSSERQGEETQYF	TGTGCCAGCAGCTCCTCGGAGAGGCAGGGCGAAGAGACCCAGTACTTC
many	NA	14	TRBV6-2/TRBV6-3	TRBJ1-6	CASSYFGGDSPLHF	TGTGCCAGCAGTTACTTCGGGGGGGATTCACCCCTCCACTTT
many	TRBD2	16	TRBV11-2	TRBJ2-2	CASSPLAGGFTGELFF	TGTGCCAGCAGCCCCCTAGCGGGAGGATTTACCGGGGAGCTGTTTTTT
few	NA	12	TRBV6-1	TRBJ2-2	CASSEWVGELFF	TGTGCCAGCAGTGAATGGGTCGGGGAGCTGTTTTTT
many	TRBD2	19	TRBV28	TRBJ2-6	CATAGLAGSGPSGANVLTF	TGTGCCACTGCGGGACTAGCGGGATCGGGTCCCTCTGGGGCCAACGTCCTGACTTTC
NA	TRBD2	13	TRBV6-2/TRBV6-3	TRBJ2-7	CASRLAGGSEQYF	TGTGCCAGCAGACTAGCGGGAGGAAGCGAGCAGTACTTC
many	NA	15	TRBV27	TRBJ1-5	CASSPTAGGNQPQHF	TGTGCCAGCAGTCCGACGGCAGGGGGCAATCAGCCCCAGCATTTT
many	TRBD1	14	TRBV29-1	TRBJ2-7	CSAVLSTGSSEQYF	TGCAGCGCTGTCCTGTCGACAGGGAGTAGCGAGCAGTACTTC
NA	NA	14	TRBV30	TRBJ1-2	CAWSEAASNYGYTF	TGTGCCTGGAGTGAGGCAGCGTCTAACTATGGCTACACCTTC
few	TRBD1	14	TRBV12-3/TRBV12-4	TRBJ2-7	CASILDRGSYEQYF	TGTGCCAGCATCTTGGACAGGGGTTCCTACGAGCAGTACTTC
many	TRBD1	15	TRBV5-1	TRBJ2-2	CASRQTGLNTGELFF	TGCGCCAGCAGACAGACAGGGTTGAACACCGGGGAGCTGTTTTTT
many	NA	15	TRBV27	TRBJ2-5	CASSFIRGLGETQYF	TGTGCCAGCAGTTTTATCCGGGGGCTTGGGGAGACCCAGTACTTC
NA	TRBD2	15	TRBV12-3/TRBV12-4	TRBJ2-7	CASSLEGGLRYEQYF	TGTGCCAGCAGTTTAGAGGGAGGGTTAAGATACGAGCAGTACTTC
NA	NA	16	TRBV6-5	TRBJ2-2	CASSLSSGANTGELFF	TGTGCCAGCAGTTTATCGAGCGGCGCGAACACCGGGGAGCTGTTTTTT
many	TRBD1	16	TRBV28	TRBJ2-7	CASSPRTGESSYEQYF	TGTGCCAGCAGTCCCCGGACAGGGGAGAGCTCCTACGAGCAGTACTTC
many	TRBD1	15	TRBV28	TRBJ2-7	CASTDPGQGFSEQYF	TGTGCCAGCACCGACCCGGGACAGGGGTTCTCCGAGCAGTACTTC
NA	NA	16	TRBV7-2	TRBJ1-5	CASSLAGGAPNQPQHF	TGTGCCAGCAGCTTAGCGGGGGGGGCCCCAAATCAGCCCCAGCATTTT
many	NA	14	TRBV29-1	TRBJ1-1	CSVEERDMNTEAFF	TGCAGCGTTGAAGAGAGGGATATGAACACTGAAGCTTTCTTT
NA	TRBD2	13	TRBV20-1	TRBJ2-7	CSARLAGGREQYF	TGCAGTGCCAGACTAGCGGGAGGCCGGGAGCAGTACTTC
many	NA	13	TRBV7-2	TRBJ1-2	CASSQGPYYGYTF	TGTGCCAGCAGCCAGGGACCTTACTATGGCTACACCTTC
many	NA	12	TRBV29-1	TRBJ2-7	CSVLGNSYEQYF	TGCAGCGTTTTGGGCAACTCCTACGAGCAGTACTTC
NA	NA	12	TRBV10-1	TRBJ1-1	CASSDGTFEAFF	TGCGCCAGCAGTGATGGGACATTTGAAGCTTTCTTT
many	NA	15	TRBV6-2/TRBV6-3	TRBJ2-2	CASAGDFANTGELFF	TGTGCCAGTGCCGGGGACTTTGCGAACACCGGGGAGCTGTTTTTT
once	NA	15	TRBV5-1	TRBJ1-6	CASSLDRISNSPLHF	TGCGCCAGCAGCTTGGACCGGATTAGTAATTCACCCCTCCACTTT
NA	TRBD1	16	TRBV6-5	TRBJ2-5	CASSYTTGTGEETQYF	TGTGCCAGCAGTTACACCACCGGGACAGGGGAAGAGACCCAGTACTTC
many	NA	14	TRBV11-2	TRBJ1-2	CASSFSGGGFGYTF	TGTGCCAGCAGCTTTTCGGGGGGAGGATTTGGCTACACCTTC
many	NA	10	TRBV29-1	TRBJ2-7	CSVRDYEQYF	TGCAGCGTTCGGGACTACGAGCAGTACTTC
many	NA	15	TRBV25-1	TRBJ2-7	CASSEVLGRGYEQYF	TGTGCCAGCAGTGAGGTTCTGGGGAGGGGGTACGAGCAGTACTTC
many	TRBD1	16	TRBV7-2	TRBJ1-5	CASSSATGGRNQPQHF	TGTGCCAGCAGCTCAGCTACAGGGGGCCGCAATCAGCCCCAGCATTTT
many	NA	16	TRBV28	TRBJ1-2	CASSLRRDRSNYGYTF	TGTGCCAGCAGTTTACGGCGAGACAGGAGTAACTATGGCTACACCTTC
many	NA	19	TRBV6-1	TRBJ1-1	CASSEALGGVRRLNTEAFF	TGTGCCAGCAGTGAAGCGCTGGGTGGAGTAAGGAGGTTGAACACTGAAGCTTTCTTT
few	NA	12	TRBV6-2/TRBV6-3	TRBJ2-7	CASSYGAIEQYF	TGTGCCAGCAGTTACGGGGCTATAGAGCAGTACTTC
many	TRBD1	16	TRBV28	TRBJ2-2	CASRSPGQANTGELFF	TGTGCCAGCAGGTCCCCGGGACAGGCGAACACCGGGGAGCTGTTTTTT
NA	NA	13	TRBV20-1	TRBJ2-5	CSARDFRGETQYF	TGCAGTGCTAGAGATTTTCGGGGAGAGACCCAGTACTTC
many	TRBD1	14	TRBV24-1	TRBJ2-7	CATSDTGTEYEQYF	TGTGCCACCAGTGACACCGGGACAGAGTACGAGCAGTACTTC
many	NA	12	TRBV3-1	TRBJ2-7	CASSQQRREQYF	TGTGCCAGCAGCCAACAGAGGCGCGAGCAGTACTTC
NA	TRBD1	15	TRBV6-2/TRBV6-3	TRBJ1-1	CASTRTGGTGTEAFF	TGTGCCAGCACCCGGACAGGCGGTACGGGCACTGAAGCTTTCTTT
many	NA	15	TRBV28	TRBJ1-5	CASRSRGGSNQPQHF	TGTGCCAGCAGGAGCAGGGGAGGAAGCAATCAGCCCCAGCATTTT
many	NA	15	TRBV28	TRBJ2-7	CASSFGQESSYEQYF	TGTGCCAGCAGTTTTGGGCAGGAGAGCTCCTACGAGCAGTACTTC
many	NA	15	TRBV19	TRBJ1-6	CARNTPSWGSSPLHF	TGTGCCAGAAACACACCGTCGTGGGGAAGTTCACCCCTCCACTTT
many	NA	14	TRBV10-2	TRBJ1-6	CASSVAPNNSPLHF	TGCGCCAGCAGTGTGGCACCGAATAATTCACCCCTCCACTTT
many	TRBD1	11	TRBV12-3/TRBV12-4	TRBJ1-1	CASSRTGVAFF	TGTGCCAGCAGCAGGACAGGCGTAGCTTTCTTT
once	NA	13	TRBV12-5	TRBJ2-5	CASGLNEVGTQYF	TGTGCTAGTGGTTTGAATGAAGTGGGGACCCAGTACTTC